These 20 T cell receptor beta chains came from one sample sequenced in a study of T cell changes during pregnancy in multiple sclerosis. Clones were sequenced by immunoSEQ multiplex PCR, and TCRdb holds only the in-frame ones, with some missing. The table has tens of thousands of clones, almost 97% seen once. This material consisted of CD8+ T cells from peripheral blood mononuclear cells, taken after pregnancy. The receptors here all came from a female donor with multiple sclerosis, enrolled in a pregnancy study.

The CDR3 region is CASSLESGDEQYF. The CDR3 DNA reads TGTGCCAGCAGCTTAGAGTCAGGGGATGAGCAGTACTTC. V usage is TRBV7-8 and J usage is TRBJ2-7; weak D call: TRBD1 (6 bases). This CDR3 is built from 13 residues. Trimming shortened V by 1 base and J by 7 bases, and 11 bases separated the two germline ends. Germline CDR1 and CDR2: SGHVS and FQNEAQ.

The chain links TRBV11-2 to TRBJ2-3; TRBD2 matches at 9 bases. CDR1 is SGHAT and CDR2 is FQNNGV in the germline V gene. The V and J ends lost 5 bases and 2 bases, in that order; junction bases with no gene match: 11. This CDR3 is built from 17 residues. The CDR3 region is CASSHGGLAGLTDTQYF. The CDR3 region has the DNA TGTGCCAGCAGCCATGGGGGACTAGCCGGGCTCACAGATACGCAGTATTTT.

V gene TRBV11-2 combines with J gene TRBJ2-7; unclear D gene. This CDR3 has 15 amino acids. The germline V gene encodes CDR1 SGHAT and CDR2 FQNNGV. V dropped 0 bases and J dropped 0 bases, with 9 bases sitting between them. The CDR3 DNA reads TGTGCCAGCAGCTTAGAAGCCTCGAGCTCCTACGAGCAGTACTTC. Protein: CASSLEASSSYEQYF.

CDR3 in amino acids: CAIQRGTGVLNTGELFF. DNA for the CDR3: TGTGCCATCCAAAGGGGAACAGGGGTCCTGAACACCGGGGAGCTGTTTTTT. The chain combines TRBV7-9 with TRBJ2-2; 7 bases match TRBD1. Per germline, CDR1 SEHNR and CDR2 FQNEAQ (reference sequence). The V gene end was trimmed by 10 bases and the J gene end by 1 base; junction bases not matched to a gene: 15. This CDR3 comprises 17 residues.

V gene TRBV2 combines with J gene TRBJ1-2; D gene ambiguous. Per germline, CDR1 SNHLY and CDR2 FYNNEI. The CDR3 is made up of 16 amino acids. V lost 4 bases, J lost 3 bases, and 18 bases lay in between. CDR3 loop: CASSAVGPPADYGYTF. The CDR3 DNA sequence: TGTGCCAGCAGTGCCGTTGGGCCCCCAGCGGACTATGGCTACACCTTC.

The chain uses TRBV19 and TRBJ1-1, with 8 positions matching TRBD1. Germline CDR1 LNHDA, CDR2 SQIVND (reference sequence). The CDR3 is 14 residues long. The J segment lost 1 base and the V segment lost 4 bases, leaving 2 bases of the junction unmatched. The CDR3 nucleotides are TGTGCCAGTAGTAAGGGGACAGGGAACACTGAAGCTTTCTTT. Amino acid sequence: CASSKGTGNTEAFF.

The V gene is TRBV27, the J gene TRBJ2-3; TRBD2 agrees at 7 bases. CDR1 and CDR2 (germline): MNHEY, SMNVEV (reference sequence). The CDR3 runs to 16 residues. The J segment lost 3 bases and the V segment lost 3 bases, leaving 9 bases of the junction unmatched. CDR3 region: CASSFGTGRRTDTQYF. CDR3 DNA sequence: TGTGCCAGCAGTTTTGGTACCGGGAGGAGGACAGATACGCAGTATTTT.

The chain couples TRBV29-1 to TRBJ1-3; tentatively, D is TRBD1 (6 bases). CDR1 is SQVTM and CDR2 is ANQGSEA in the germline V gene. The CDR3 has 14 residues. The CDR3 reads CGVGAGDSGNTIYF. The CDR3 nucleotides read TGCGGAGTAGGGGCAGGGGATTCGGGAAACACCATATATTTT.

The chain links TRBV6-5 to TRBJ1-2; 8 bases agree with TRBD1. Unmatched junction bases numbered 7, after V lost 2 bases and J lost 8 bases. The CDR3 has 14 residues. The germline CDR1 and CDR2 sequences are MNHEY and SVGAGI. CDR3 region: CASSYGQGLGGYTF. As DNA, the CDR3 is TGTGCCAGCAGTTACGGACAGGGTCTCGGCGGCTACACCTTC.

In nucleotides, the CDR3 is TGTGCCAGCAGACTGACAGGGGGTAGGGGCAATGAGCAGTTCTTC. Protein product: CASRLTGGRGNEQFF. The V and J genes are TRBV7-9 and TRBJ2-1, with 9 positions matching TRBD1. J lost 6 bases, V lost 6 bases, and 9 bases had no gene match. The CDR3 is made up of 15 amino acids. Germline CDR1 is SEHNR and CDR2 is FQNEAQ (reference sequence).

This chain links TRBV28 with TRBJ2-2; possible D gene TRBD1, 5 bases. Trimming left V 1 base short and J 2 bases short, with 8 bases between. The V gene's germline CDR1 is MDHEN and CDR2 SYDVKM. The CDR3 is made up of 15 amino acids. The CDR3 DNA reads as TGTGCCAGCAGTTTATATCAGGGCAACACCGGGGAGCTGTTTTTT. Translating it yields CASSLYQGNTGELFF.

The V call is TRBV6-5, the J call TRBJ2-1; 8 bases are shared with TRBD2. CDR3 length equals 16 residues. Germline CDR1 is MNHEY and CDR2 is SVGAGI. Trimming removed 0 bases from V and 6 bases from J; junction bases left unmatched: 7. The CDR3 sequence: CASSYSSAGGLNEQFF. As DNA, the CDR3 is TGTGCCAGCAGTTACTCGAGTGCGGGAGGTCTCAATGAGCAGTTCTTC.

This rearrangement joins TRBV27 to TRBJ2-2; TRBD2 aligns across 13 bases. The CDR3 runs 16 residues. The V and J ends lost 3 bases and 9 bases, in that order; junction bases with no gene match: 7. Looked up from germline, CDR1 is MNHEY and CDR2 is SMNVEV (reference sequence). CDR3 sequence: CASSFLRTSGSRELFF. The DNA of the CDR3 is TGTGCCAGCAGTTTTCTTCGGACTAGCGGGAGCAGGGAGCTGTTTTTT.

The chain has TRBV5-4 and TRBJ1-3; D not certain. The V and J ends lost 0 bases and 0 bases respectively, with 10 bases between them. The germline gives CDR1 SGHNT, CDR2 YYREEE (reference sequence). The CDR3 contains 16 residues. CDR3 protein: CASSLAGVDSGNTIYF. The CDR3 DNA follows: TGTGCCAGCAGCTTGGCCGGAGTTGACTCTGGAAACACCATATATTTT.

The rearrangement uses TRBV9 and TRBJ2-3; 14 nucleotides line up with TRBD2. The CDR3 has 17 residues. Germline V gives CDR1 SGDLS, CDR2 YYNGEE. Losses at the gene ends were 4 bases for V and 5 bases for J; bases not matched to a gene: 9. The CDR3 DNA follows: TGTGCCAGCAGCTCCCGGACTAGCGGGAGGATGGGAGATACGCAGTATTTT. This codes for CASSSRTSGRMGDTQYF.

This chain links TRBV29-1 with TRBJ2-7; perhaps TRBD1 as D (5 bases). The CDR3 length is 12 residues. The germline CDR1 and CDR2 sequences are SQVTM and ANQGSEA. V was pared by 4 bases and J by 1 base, with 8 bases between. The CDR3, as DNA: TGCAGCGTTGTAACAGGATCCTACGAGCAGTACTTC. Translating gives CSVVTGSYEQYF.

The V and J genes are TRBV6-5 and TRBJ1-4; D may be TRBD1 (6 bases). Deletions cut 2 bases from V and 5 bases from J, with 9 bases between. The CDR3 runs to 14 residues. Germline V CDR1 and CDR2: MNHEY, SVGAGI. CDR3 residues: CASSYTGSNEKLFF. For the CDR3, the DNA is TGTGCCAGCAGTTACACAGGGTCGAATGAAAAACTGTTTTTT.

The count of this clone is one. The rearrangement links TRBV14 to TRBJ2-7; D remains unclear. Deletions cut 2 bases from V and 0 bases from J, with 8 bases between. The CDR3 contains 14 residues. Germline lookup yields CDR1 SGHDN and CDR2 FVKESK. The CDR3 spells CASSQPRSSYEQYF. The CDR3 DNA follows: TGTGCCAGCAGCCAACCGAGAAGCTCCTACGAGCAGTACTTC.

The chain joins TRBV4-1 to TRBJ1-5, with 8 bases matching TRBD1. V shed 2 bases and J 4 bases; nucleotides not matched to a gene: 7. Germline lookup yields CDR1 MGHRA and CDR2 YSYEKL. CDR3 length: 16 residues. The CDR3 region has the DNA TGCGCCAGCAGCCAATATGATACAGGGGGTAATCAGCCCCAGCATTTT. Its translation: CASSQYDTGGNQPQHF.

This chain connects TRBV6-4 to TRBJ1-5, with 10 bases matching TRBD1. Trimming cost V 3 bases and J 0 bases; bases outside gene matches: 11. Per germline, CDR1 MRHNA and CDR2 SNTAGT. The CDR3 totals 19 residues. The CDR3 DNA reads TGTGCCAGCAGTGAAAGCAGGGACAGGGGCCCCTATAGCAATCAGCCCCAGCATTTT. It translates to CASSESRDRGPYSNQPQHF.